A selection of T cell receptor beta chains follows, all from one sample in a study of vaccination effects on CD4 cells after COVID-19. Profiling relied on immunoSEQ multiplex PCR, and the TCRdb table lists in-frame clones only, not all of them. The sample consists of about 22,000 clones, approximately 70% of them appearing once. These receptors are not linked to any known antigen. The starting material was CD4+ T cells from PBMCs cultured with HCoV-229E spike peptides, obtained before COVID-19 vaccination. These receptors were obtained from a human donor who received a COVID-19 vaccine. Both conserved end residues are part of each CDR3. A D gene is named only where the DNA matches it firmly. Only part of the rows carry a size: once, few, many, or a class if the clone is expanded.

j_call clone_size d_call v_call cdr3_aa cdr3_nt
TRBJ2-7 . TRBD1 TRBV15 CATSRGNSGQGYEQYF TGTGCCACCAGCAGAGGAAACTCGGGACAGGGCTACGAGCAGTACTTC
TRBJ2-7 . TRBD1 TRBV9 CASSIGDRVLYEQYF TGTGCCAGCAGCATAGGGGACAGGGTCCTCTACGAGCAGTACTTC
TRBJ2-1 . . TRBV6-5 CAGRGAGEYNEQFF TGTGCCGGAAGGGGGGCGGGAGAATACAATGAGCAGTTCTTC
TRBJ1-5 . . TRBV3-1/TRBV3-2 CASSVGVSNQPQHF TGTGCCAGCAGCGTTGGGGTTAGCAATCAGCCCCAGCATTTT
TRBJ2-7 . TRBD1 TRBV29-1 CSVEARDSSYEQYF TGCAGCGTTGAGGCCCGGGACAGCTCCTACGAGCAGTACTTC
TRBJ2-1 . . TRBV10-2 CASSERAQGNEQFF TGCGCCAGCAGTGAGAGGGCCCAGGGCAATGAGCAGTTCTTC
TRBJ1-1 . . TRBV30 CAWIAGNTEAFF TGTGCCTGGATAGCGGGGAACACTGAAGCTTTCTTT
TRBJ1-2 few . TRBV10-3 CAISESGAPRLAGYTF TGTGCCATCAGTGAGTCGGGGGCGCCTCGGCTAGCCGGCTACACCTTC
TRBJ1-2 . . TRBV3-1/TRBV3-2 CASSQTPEGVGEGYTF TGTGCCAGCAGCCAAACTCCCGAAGGGGTCGGGGAAGGCTACACCTTC
TRBJ2-7 . TRBD1 TRBV6-5 CASSYRDRNRDEQYF TGTGCCAGCAGTTACCGGGACAGGAATCGGGACGAGCAGTACTTC
TRBJ2-3 . TRBD2 TRBV7-2 CASSLRAGASTDTQYF TGTGCCAGCAGCCTACGAGCGGGGGCTAGCACAGATACGCAGTATTTT
TRBJ1-4 . . TRBV6-5 CASKGTTNEKLFF TGTGCCAGTAAAGGAACGACTAATGAAAAACTGTTTTTT
TRBJ2-1 . . TRBV3-1/TRBV3-2 CASSQNGGGEQFF TGTGCCAGCAGCCAGAATGGCGGCGGGGAGCAGTTCTTC
TRBJ2-3 . TRBD2 TRBV6-4 CASSPKREADTQYF TGTGCCAGCAGTCCAAAGCGGGAGGCAGATACGCAGTATTTT
TRBJ1-1 few TRBD1 TRBV30 CAWSTGQGNTEAFF TGTGCCTGGAGTACGGGACAGGGTAACACTGAAGCTTTCTTT
TRBJ2-7 . . TRBV20-1 CSASLLRGQSYEQYF TGCAGTGCTAGTTTATTGAGAGGACAATCCTACGAGCAGTACTTC
TRBJ2-1 . . TRBV10-3 CAISDYRVGYNEQFF TGTGCCATCAGTGACTACAGGGTAGGCTACAATGAGCAGTTCTTC
TRBJ1-3 . . TRBV15 CATSRDGIAGTIYF TGTGCCACCAGCAGAGACGGCATTGCGGGCACCATATATTTT
TRBJ1-2 . TRBD1 TRBV27 CASSSHRGGGYTF TGTGCCAGCAGTTCCCACAGGGGAGGCGGCTACACCTTC
TRBJ2-7 . TRBD1 TRBV11-3 CASSSGTGSTYEQYF TGTGCCAGCAGCTCTGGGACAGGCTCAACCTACGAGCAGTACTTC
TRBJ2-5 medium-sized TRBD2 TRBV15 CATSRGGGTAFGETQYF TGTGCCACCAGCAGAGGGGGAGGGACGGCTTTTGGAGAGACCCAGTACTTC
TRBJ2-2 . . TRBV5-5 CASSLLWRPITGELFF TGTGCCAGCAGCTTGTTATGGCGTCCGATCACCGGGGAGCTGTTTTTT
TRBJ2-2 . . TRBV11-3 CASSLGTYTGELFF TGTGCCAGCAGCTTAGGGACTTACACCGGGGAGCTGTTTTTT
TRBJ2-1 once . TRBV2 CASSEAWVGGTSSYNEQFF TGTGCCAGCAGTGAAGCGTGGGTTGGAGGGACCAGCTCCTACAATGAGCAGTTCTTC
TRBJ2-1 once . TRBV5-3 CARSLYVAVYNEQFF TGTGCCAGAAGCTTGTATGTAGCGGTTTACAATGAGCAGTTCTTC
TRBJ1-6 . . TRBV27 CASRIASGNSPLHF TGTGCCAGCAGAATTGCATCGGGGAATTCACCCCTCCACTTT
TRBJ1-5 . TRBD1 TRBV6-5 CASRRQGRVNQPQHF TGTGCCAGCAGACGACAGGGTCGGGTCAATCAGCCCCAGCATTTT
TRBJ2-7 . TRBD2 TRBV5-1 CASSLLASGRYEQYF TGCGCCAGCAGCTTGTTGGCTAGCGGGAGATACGAGCAGTACTTC
TRBJ1-2 . . TRBV5-1 CASSGDSYYGYTF TGCGCCAGCAGCGGAGACAGCTACTATGGCTACACCTTC
TRBJ1-5 few . TRBV11-2 CASSLELGYRWGNQPQHF TGTGCCAGCAGCTTAGAATTAGGCTACAGGTGGGGCAATCAGCCCCAGCATTTT
TRBJ2-2 . . TRBV5-1 CASNRGYETGELFF TGCGCCAGCAATCGGGGTTACGAAACCGGGGAGCTGTTTTTT
TRBJ1-4 few TRBD1 TRBV5-6 CASSLDRGHEKLFF TGTGCCAGCAGCTTGGACAGGGGGCATGAAAAACTGTTTTTT
TRBJ2-7 . . TRBV10-2 CASSESPFGRLYEQYF TGCGCCAGCAGTGAGTCTCCTTTCGGCAGGCTCTACGAGCAGTACTTC
TRBJ1-6 . TRBD1 TRBV6-4 CASSEQGGNNSPLHF TGTGCCAGCAGTGAACAGGGGGGAAATAATTCACCCCTCCACTTT
TRBJ2-1 . TRBD2 TRBV2 CASGRALSNEQFF TGTGCCAGCGGGAGGGCCCTGAGCAATGAGCAGTTCTTC
TRBJ2-1 . TRBD2 TRBV9 CASSWTSGGRNEQFF TGTGCCAGCAGCTGGACTAGCGGGGGCCGCAATGAGCAGTTCTTC
TRBJ2-5 . . TRBV29-1 CSVNEGETQYF TGCAGCGTGAACGAGGGAGAGACCCAGTACTTC
TRBJ2-3 once TRBD2 TRBV29-1 CSVGSGSNTQYF TGCAGCGTAGGAAGCGGGAGTAATACGCAGTATTTT
TRBJ1-2 . TRBD1 TRBV6-5 CASIKQGQGLSNF TGTGCCAGCATTAAACAGGGGCAAGGACTATCTAACTTC
TRBJ2-7 . . TRBV5-1 CASSLETGSQQYF TGCGCCAGCAGCTTGGAAACAGGGTCGCAGCAGTACTTC
TRBJ1-1 . . TRBV5-8 CASSLGQMNTEAFF TGTGCCAGCAGCTTGGGTCAGATGAACACTGAAGCTTTCTTT
TRBJ2-5 . TRBD1 TRBV5-6 CASSRPPWTGKETQYF TGTGCCAGCAGCCGACCCCCGTGGACAGGGAAAGAGACCCAGTACTTC
TRBJ1-2 . . TRBV10-3 CAIKALRGYTF TGTGCCATCAAGGCCCTCAGGGGCTACACCTTC
TRBJ1-1 . . TRBV19 CASSPQRALNTEAFF TGTGCCAGTAGCCCCCAGAGGGCCTTGAACACTGAAGCTTTCTTT
TRBJ2-7 few . TRBV5-6 CASSLLGSYEQYF TGTGCCAGCAGCCTACTAGGTAGCTACGAGCAGTACTTC
TRBJ2-5 once TRBD2 TRBV2 CASQTSGGSGTQYF TGTGCCAGCCAGACTAGCGGGGGGAGTGGGACCCAGTACTTC
TRBJ2-7 . TRBD1 TRBV5-1 CASSSSGQNYEQYF TGCGCCAGCAGCTCATCGGGACAGAACTACGAGCAGTACTTC
TRBJ1-2 . . TRBV12-3/TRBV12-4 CASSTGTYYGYTF TGTGCCAGCAGCACCGGGACCTACTATGGCTACACCTTC
TRBJ2-7 . . TRBV5-1 CASSLQGGEVREQYF TGCGCCAGCAGCTTGCAGGGGGGAGAGGTACGCGAGCAGTACTTC
TRBJ2-5 . TRBD2 TRBV5-4 CASSKTFSSGVGETQYF TGTGCCAGCAGCAAGACCTTTTCTAGCGGCGTGGGAGAGACCCAGTACTTC
TRBJ1-1 . . TRBV6-1 CASSEALWVGGRGAFF TGTGCCAGCAGTGAAGCGCTTTGGGTGGGGGGGCGCGGAGCTTTCTTT
TRBJ2-1 . . TRBV7-2 CASSLSRDNEQFF TGTGCCAGCAGCTTATCGAGGGACAATGAGCAGTTCTTC
TRBJ1-5 . . TRBV2 CASSAETGSNQPQHF TGTGCCAGCAGTGCGGAGACAGGATCGAATCAGCCCCAGCATTTT
TRBJ2-2 . . TRBV5-1 CASSFNFFDTGELFF TGCGCCAGCAGCTTTAACTTTTTCGACACCGGGGAGCTGTTTTTT
TRBJ2-5 . TRBD2 TRBV6-9 CASSYWVAGGRETQYF TGTGCCAGCAGTTATTGGGTAGCGGGGGGCCGGGAGACCCAGTACTTC